This T cell receptor beta chain was recovered during a study of blood T cell repertoires in COVID-19. Sequencing used immunoSEQ multiplex PCR; TCRdb keeps in-frame clones, though not all of them. The data contain about 120,000 clones, roughly 81% of them singletons. Looked up from germline, CDR1 is KGHSH and CDR2 is LQKENI. The ends were cut back, 4 bases at V and 2 bases at J, with 7 bases in the middle. The CDR3 contains 13 residues. Specimen: peripheral blood. The source of this sequence is a man aged 35 to 55 with acute or convalescent COVID-19. This rearrangement joins TRBV18 to TRBJ2-3, with D hard to call. The CDR3, as DNA: TGTGCCAGCTCACAGAGCATCACAGATACGCAGTATTTT. Amino acids: CASSQSITDTQYF.